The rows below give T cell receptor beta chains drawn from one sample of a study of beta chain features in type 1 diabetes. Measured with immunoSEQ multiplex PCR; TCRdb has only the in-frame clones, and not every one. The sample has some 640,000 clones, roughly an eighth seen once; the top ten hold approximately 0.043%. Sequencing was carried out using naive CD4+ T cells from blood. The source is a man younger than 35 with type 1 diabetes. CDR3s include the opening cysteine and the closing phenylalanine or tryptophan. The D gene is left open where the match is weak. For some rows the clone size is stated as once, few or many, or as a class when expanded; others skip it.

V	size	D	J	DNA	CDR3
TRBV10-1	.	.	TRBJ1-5	TGCGCCAGCAGTGAGTCGACCGTTAATCAGCCCCAGCATTTT	CASSESTVNQPQHF
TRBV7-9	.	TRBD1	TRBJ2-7	TGTGCCAGCAGTTCAGACAGGGTTCGCGCCTACGAGCAGTACTTC	CASSSDRVRAYEQYF
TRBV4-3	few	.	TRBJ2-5	TGCGCCAGCAGCCAAGAAACGTCAGGGGTCGAGACCCAGTACTTC	CASSQETSGVETQYF
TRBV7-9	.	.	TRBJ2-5	TGTGCCAGCAGCCCAACAGGGACCCCCCAAGAGACCCAGTACTTC	CASSPTGTPQETQYF
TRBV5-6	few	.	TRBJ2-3	TGTGCCAGCAGCTATTACTCCACAGATACGCAGTATTTT	CASSYYSTDTQYF
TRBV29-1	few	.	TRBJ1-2	TGCAGCGTTGAGGGGTCTTCAGCTAACTATGGCTACACCTTC	CSVEGSSANYGYTF
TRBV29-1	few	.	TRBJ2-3	TGCAGCGTTAGAGGAGGGGATACGCAGTATTTT	CSVRGGDTQYF
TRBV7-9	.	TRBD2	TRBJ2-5	TGTGCCAGCAGCTCACGGACTAGCGGAGAGGAAGAGACCCAGTACTTC	CASSSRTSGEEETQYF
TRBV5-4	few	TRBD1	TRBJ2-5	TGTGCCAGCAGCGGGGGACAGCCCCAAGAGACCCAGTACTTC	CASSGGQPQETQYF
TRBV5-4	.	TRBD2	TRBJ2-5	TGTGCCAGCAGCTCCGGCGGGGGGGATCAGACCCAGTACTTC	CASSSGGGDQTQYF
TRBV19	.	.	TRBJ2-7	TGTGCCAGTCCCCCAGGGACCTACGAGCAGTACTTC	CASPPGTYEQYF
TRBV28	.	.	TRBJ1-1	TGTGCCAGCAGATTGACGGACAACGAAGCTTTCTTT	CASRLTDNEAFF
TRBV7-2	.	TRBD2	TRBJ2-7	TGTGCCAGCAGCACCCAAGGTAGCGGGAGGGCCTACGAGCAGTACTTC	CASSTQGSGRAYEQYF
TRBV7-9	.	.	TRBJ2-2	TGTGCCAGCAGCCTCGGGGAGCTGTTTTTT	CASSLGELFF
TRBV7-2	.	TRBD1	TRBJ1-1	TGTGCCAGCAGCTTTGGACAGGGGAGCACTGAAGCTTTCTTT	CASSFGQGSTEAFF
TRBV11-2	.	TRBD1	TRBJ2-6	TGTGCCAGCAGCCCTAGGACAGGGAAGAGCTCTGGGGCCAACGTCCTGACTTTC	CASSPRTGKSSGANVLTF
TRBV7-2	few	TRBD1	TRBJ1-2	TGTGCCAGCAGCAAAGGGGGACAGAGTACCTATGGCTACACCTTC	CASSKGGQSTYGYTF
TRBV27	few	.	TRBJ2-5	TGTGCCAGCAGTCTGGGGACTGTGGAGACCCAGTACTTC	CASSLGTVETQYF
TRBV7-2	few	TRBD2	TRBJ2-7	TGTGCCAGCAGCTTAGTAAAAGGGACTAGCGGGGGTTCCTACGAGCAGTACTTC	CASSLVKGTSGGSYEQYF
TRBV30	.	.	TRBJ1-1	TGTGCCTGGAGTTTCTACGGAGACGGGAACACTGAAGCTTTCTTT	CAWSFYGDGNTEAFF
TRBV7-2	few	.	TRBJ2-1	TGTGCCAGCAGCCCCGGGGTAGCGGACTACAATGAGCAGTTCTTC	CASSPGVADYNEQFF
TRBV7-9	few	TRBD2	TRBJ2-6	TGTGCCAGCAGCTTAACTAGCGGGAGTTCAGGGGCCAACGTCCTGACTTTC	CASSLTSGSSGANVLTF
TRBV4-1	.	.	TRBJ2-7	TGCGCCAGCAGTCCAAGCGGTACTCTAAGGGACGAGCAGTACTTC	CASSPSGTLRDEQYF
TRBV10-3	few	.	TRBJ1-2	TGTGCCATCAAGCCAGGGGTGGAGTGGGGCTACACCTTC	CAIKPGVEWGYTF
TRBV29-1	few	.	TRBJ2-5	TGCAGCGTGACCCAGGGGGGGAGGGAGACCCAGTACTTC	CSVTQGGRETQYF
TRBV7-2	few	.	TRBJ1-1	TGTGCCAGCAGCTTCCCAAGCCGGGCGGCTTTCTTT	CASSFPSRAAFF
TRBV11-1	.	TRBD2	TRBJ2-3	TGTGCCAGCAGCCCCCCTCGGAGACTAGCCGGATACACAGATACGCAGTATTTT	CASSPPRRLAGYTDTQYF
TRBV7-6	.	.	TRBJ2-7	TGTGCCAGCAGCCCCCGGGGACCTGACGAGCAGTACTTC	CASSPRGPDEQYF
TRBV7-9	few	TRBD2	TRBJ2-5	TGTGCCAGCAGCTCACCGGGACTAGCGGGACAAGAGACCCAGTACTTC	CASSSPGLAGQETQYF
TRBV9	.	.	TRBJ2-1	TGTGCCAGCAGCGTAGCCATATTAGCCTACAATGAGCAGTTCTTC	CASSVAILAYNEQFF
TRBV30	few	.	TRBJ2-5	TGTGCCTGGAGTACTGGGTTGGGCGAGACCCAGTACTTC	CAWSTGLGETQYF
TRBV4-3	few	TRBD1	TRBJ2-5	TGCGCCAGCAGCCAAAGAGCGGACAGGGCCAGGGAGACCCAGTACTTC	CASSQRADRARETQYF
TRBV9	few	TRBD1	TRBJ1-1	TGTGCCAGCAGCGCCCTTGGACAGGGCGGGACTGAAGCTTTCTTT	CASSALGQGGTEAFF
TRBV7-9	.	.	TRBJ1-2	TGTGCCAGCAGCTCAGGACAGTCCAATCTACCTTATGGCTACACCTTC	CASSSGQSNLPYGYTF
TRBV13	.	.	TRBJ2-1	TGTGCCAGCAGCTTAAGGGTTAGGCAGTTCTTC	CASSLRVRQFF
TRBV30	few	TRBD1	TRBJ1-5	TGTGCCTGGTCCCATAGAGGAGGACAGGGAGGTGCAAGTCAGCCCCAGCATTTT	CAWSHRGGQGGASQPQHF
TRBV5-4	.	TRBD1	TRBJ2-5	TGTGCCAGCAGCTTGGCCGGGCAGGGGGCGAAGTACTTC	CASSLAGQGAKYF
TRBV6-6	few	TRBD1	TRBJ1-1	TGTGCCAGCAGTCTTTTCGGACAGGGAAACACTGAAGCTTTCTTT	CASSLFGQGNTEAFF
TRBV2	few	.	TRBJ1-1	TGTGCCAGCAGTGTCAGGTCAGGCGCTGAAGCTTTCTTT	CASSVRSGAEAFF
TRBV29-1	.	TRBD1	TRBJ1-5	TGCAGCGTTGTATGGGGACAGGGAGGCCAGCCCCAGCATTTT	CSVVWGQGGQPQHF